Described below is a single T cell receptor (beta chain) sequence and its context. These data originate in a study of blood T cells in healthy people across ages. CDR1 and CDR2 from the germline V gene are MNHNS and SASEGT. CDR3 length equals 13 residues. The ends were cut back, 2 bases at V and 5 bases at J, with 9 bases in the middle. Each sample used at least 6 million PBMCs. Using a J-beta primer mix together with a sample-barcoded 5' primer, a second PCR was run for 7 to 11 cycles. TCRdb called the 5' RACE reads again in MiXCR, with one record for every CDR3 protein. Of about 640,000 distinct CDR3 sequences in the sample, about 54% were seen once.

The TCR sequence derives from a man aged 55 to 70 in good health. This chain uses TRBV6-1 with TRBJ1-2, with D uncertain. Sequencing was performed on blood. The CDR3 DNA reads as TGTGCCAGCAGTGAAAACAGTCCTTATGGCTACACCTTC. Translation: CASSENSPYGYTF.